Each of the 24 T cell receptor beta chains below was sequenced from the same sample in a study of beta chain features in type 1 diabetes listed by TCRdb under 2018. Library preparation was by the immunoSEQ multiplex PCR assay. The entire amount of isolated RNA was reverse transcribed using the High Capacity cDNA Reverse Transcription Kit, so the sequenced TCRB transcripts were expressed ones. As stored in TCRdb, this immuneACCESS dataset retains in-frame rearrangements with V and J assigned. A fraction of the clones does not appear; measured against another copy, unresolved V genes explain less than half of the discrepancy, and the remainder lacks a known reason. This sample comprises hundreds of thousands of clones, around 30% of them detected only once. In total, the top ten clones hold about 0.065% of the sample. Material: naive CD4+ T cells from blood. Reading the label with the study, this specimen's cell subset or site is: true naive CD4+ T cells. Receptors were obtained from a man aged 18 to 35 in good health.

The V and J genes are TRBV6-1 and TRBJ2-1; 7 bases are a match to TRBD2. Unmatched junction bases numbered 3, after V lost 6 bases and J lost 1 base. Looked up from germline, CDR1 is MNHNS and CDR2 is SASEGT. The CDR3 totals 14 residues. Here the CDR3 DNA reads TGTGCCAGCAGCCGACTAGCTTCCTACAATGAGCAGTTCTTC. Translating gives CASSRLASYNEQFF.

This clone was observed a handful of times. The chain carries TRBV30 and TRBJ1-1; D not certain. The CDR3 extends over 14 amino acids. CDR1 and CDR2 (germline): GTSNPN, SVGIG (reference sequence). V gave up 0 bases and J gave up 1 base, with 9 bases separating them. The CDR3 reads CAWSVRWGNTEAFF. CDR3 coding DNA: TGTGCCTGGAGTGTACGATGGGGGAACACTGAAGCTTTCTTT. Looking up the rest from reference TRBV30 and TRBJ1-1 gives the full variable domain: SQTIHQWPATLVQPVGSPLSLECTVEGTSNPNLYWYRQAAGRGLQLLFYSVGIGQISSEVPQNLSASRPQDRQFILSSKKLLLSDSGFYLCAWSVRWGNTEAFFGQGTRLTVV.

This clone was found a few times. The CDR3 loop is CASSLVPGEQYF. CDR3 nucleotides: TGTGCCAGCAGCTTAGTCCCGGGGGAGCAGTACTTC. This sequence joins TRBV7-9 and TRBJ2-7, with a possible D match to TRBD2 (5 bases). V dropped 1 base and J dropped 7 bases, with 8 bases sitting between them. From germline, CDR1 is SEHNR and CDR2 FQNEAQ (reference sequence). The CDR3 runs to 12 residues.

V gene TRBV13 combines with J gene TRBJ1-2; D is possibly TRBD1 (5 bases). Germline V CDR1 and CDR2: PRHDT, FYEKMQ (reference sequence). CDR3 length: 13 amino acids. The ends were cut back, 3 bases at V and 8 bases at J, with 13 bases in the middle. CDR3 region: CASSFPTARGYTF. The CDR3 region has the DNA TGTGCCAGCAGCTTCCCGACAGCGCGCGGCTACACCTTC. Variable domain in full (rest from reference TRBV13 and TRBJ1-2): AAGVIQSPRHLIKEKRETATLKCYPIPRHDTVYWYQQGPGQDPQFLISFYEKMQSDKGSIPDRFSAQQFSDYHSELNMSSLELGDSALYFCASSFPTARGYTFGSGTRLTVV.

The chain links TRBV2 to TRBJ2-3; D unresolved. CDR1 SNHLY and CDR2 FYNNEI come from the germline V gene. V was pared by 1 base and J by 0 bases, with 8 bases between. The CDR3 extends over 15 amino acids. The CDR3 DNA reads TGTGCCAGCAGTGAAGGTTGGCCCAGCACAGATACGCAGTATTTT. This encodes CASSEGWPSTDTQYF.

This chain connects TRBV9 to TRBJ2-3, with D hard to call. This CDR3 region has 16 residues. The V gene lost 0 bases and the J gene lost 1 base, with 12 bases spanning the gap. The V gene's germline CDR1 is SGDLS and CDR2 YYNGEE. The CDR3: CASSVDGSPGTDTQYF. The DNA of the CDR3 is TGTGCCAGCAGCGTAGATGGTAGCCCCGGCACAGATACGCAGTATTTT.

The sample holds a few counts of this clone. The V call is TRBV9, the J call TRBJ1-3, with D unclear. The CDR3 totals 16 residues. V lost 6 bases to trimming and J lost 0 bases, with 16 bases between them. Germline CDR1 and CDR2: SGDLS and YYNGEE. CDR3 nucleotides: TGTGCCAGCAACGCAGGCCCCGTCGTCTCTGGAAACACCATATATTTT. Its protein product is CASNAGPVVSGNTIYF. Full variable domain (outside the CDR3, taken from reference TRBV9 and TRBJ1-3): DSGVTQTPKHLITATGQRVTLRCSPRSGDLSVYWYQQSLDQGLQFLIQYYNGEERAKGNILERFSAQQFPDLHSELNLSSLELGDSALYFCASNAGPVVSGNTIYFGEGSWLTVV.

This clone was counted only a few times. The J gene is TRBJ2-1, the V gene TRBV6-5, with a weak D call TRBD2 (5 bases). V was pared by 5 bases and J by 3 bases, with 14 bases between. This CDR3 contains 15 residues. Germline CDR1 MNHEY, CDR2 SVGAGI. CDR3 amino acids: CASSTGPADYNEQFF. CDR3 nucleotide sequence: TGTGCCAGCAGTACGGGCCCAGCGGACTACAATGAGCAGTTCTTC.

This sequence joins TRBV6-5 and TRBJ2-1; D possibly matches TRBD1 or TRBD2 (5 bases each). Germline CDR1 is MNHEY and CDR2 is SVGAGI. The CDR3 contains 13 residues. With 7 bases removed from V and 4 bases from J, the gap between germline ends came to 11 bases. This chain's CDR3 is CASNRDGYNEQFF. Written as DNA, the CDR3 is TGTGCCAGCAACCGGGACGGATACAATGAGCAGTTCTTC.

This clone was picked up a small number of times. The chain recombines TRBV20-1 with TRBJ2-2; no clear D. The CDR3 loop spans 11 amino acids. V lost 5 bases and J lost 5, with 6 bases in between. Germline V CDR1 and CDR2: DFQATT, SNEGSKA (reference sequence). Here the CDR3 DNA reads TGCAGTGCTGGAGTAACCGGGGAGCTGTTTTTT. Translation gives CSAGVTGELFF.

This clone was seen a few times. The CDR3 DNA reads TGTGCCAGCAGCCCCCGGGACAGCGCAGATACGCAGTATTTT. Protein product: CASSPRDSADTQYF. This sequence joins TRBV9 and TRBJ2-3, with 7 positions matching TRBD1. The ends lost 4 bases at V and 4 bases at J; junction bases unmatched: 6. The CDR3 covers 14 residues. CDR1 is SGDLS and CDR2 is YYNGEE in the germline V gene.

The CDR3 reads CASGSGQGRDIQYF. The CDR3 DNA sequence: TGTGCTAGTGGTTCGGGACAGGGTAGGGACATTCAGTACTTC. The V and J genes are TRBV12-5 and TRBJ2-4, with TRBD1 matching 9 bases. The CDR3 extends over 14 amino acids. Germline lookup yields CDR1 LGHNT and CDR2 FRNRAP. The ends lost 4 bases at V and 8 bases at J; junction bases unmatched: 6.

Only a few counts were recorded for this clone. CDR3 region: CAWRAGLRSYEQYF. The CDR3 coding sequence is TGTGCCTGGAGGGCAGGCTTGAGGTCCTACGAGCAGTACTTC. V and J are TRBV30 and TRBJ2-7; D not resolved. Germline CDR1 reads GTSNPN; CDR2 reads SVGIG (reference sequence). CDR3 length equals 14 residues. Trimming shortened V by 3 bases and J by 1 base, and 13 bases separated the two germline ends.

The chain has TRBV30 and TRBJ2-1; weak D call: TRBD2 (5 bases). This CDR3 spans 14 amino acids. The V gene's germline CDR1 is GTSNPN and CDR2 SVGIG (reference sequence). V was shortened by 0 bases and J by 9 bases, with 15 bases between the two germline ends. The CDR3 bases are TGTGCCTGGAGTGTAACATTAAGAGGAGGTGAGCAGTTCTTC. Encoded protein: CAWSVTLRGGEQFF.

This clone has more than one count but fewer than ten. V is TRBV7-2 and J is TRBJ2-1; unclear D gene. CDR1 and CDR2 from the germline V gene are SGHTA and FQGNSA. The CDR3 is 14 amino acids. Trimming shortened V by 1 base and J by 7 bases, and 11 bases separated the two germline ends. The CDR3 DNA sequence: TGTGCCAGCAGCTTAGGATCGTGGTTGAATGAGCAGTTCTTC. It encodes CASSLGSWLNEQFF.

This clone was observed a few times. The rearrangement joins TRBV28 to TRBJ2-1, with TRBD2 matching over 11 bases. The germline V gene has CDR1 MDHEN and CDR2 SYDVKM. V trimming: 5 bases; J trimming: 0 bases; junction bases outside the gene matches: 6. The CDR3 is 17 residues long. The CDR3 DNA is TGTGCCAGCAGTGGACTAGCGGGTGTAAGCTCCTACAATGAGCAGTTCTTC. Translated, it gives CASSGLAGVSSYNEQFF. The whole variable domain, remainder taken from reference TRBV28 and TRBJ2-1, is DVKVTQSSRYLVKRTGEKVFLECVQDMDHENMFWYRQDPGLGLRLIYFSYDVKMKEKGDIPEGYSVSREKKERFSLILESASTNQTSMYLCASSGLAGVSSYNEQFFGPGTRLTVL.

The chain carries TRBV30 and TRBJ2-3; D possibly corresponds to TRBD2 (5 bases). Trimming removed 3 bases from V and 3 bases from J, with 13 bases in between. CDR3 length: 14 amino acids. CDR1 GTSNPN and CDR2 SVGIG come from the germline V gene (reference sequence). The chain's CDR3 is CAWSRGPLTDTQYF. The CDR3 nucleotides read TGTGCCTGGAGCCGAGGGCCATTGACAGATACGCAGTATTTT.

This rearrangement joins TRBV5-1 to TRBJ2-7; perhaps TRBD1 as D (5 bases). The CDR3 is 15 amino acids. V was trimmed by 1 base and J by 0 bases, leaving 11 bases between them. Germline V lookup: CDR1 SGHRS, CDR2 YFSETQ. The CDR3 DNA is TGCGCCAGCAGCTTGATGGGGCCCAGCTCCTACGAGCAGTACTTC. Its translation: CASSLMGPSSYEQYF.

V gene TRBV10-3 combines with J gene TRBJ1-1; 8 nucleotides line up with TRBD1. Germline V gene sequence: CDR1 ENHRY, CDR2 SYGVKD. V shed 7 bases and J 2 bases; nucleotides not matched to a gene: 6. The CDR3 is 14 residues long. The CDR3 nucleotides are TGTGCCATCACCCTGGGACAGGCCAACACTGAAGCTTTCTTT. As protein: CAITLGQANTEAFF.

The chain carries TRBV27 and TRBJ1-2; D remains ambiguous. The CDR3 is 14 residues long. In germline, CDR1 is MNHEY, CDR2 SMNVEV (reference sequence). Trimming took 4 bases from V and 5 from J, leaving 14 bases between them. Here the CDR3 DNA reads TGTGCCAGCAGTTCGGGGAGCTATATATATGGCTACACCTTC. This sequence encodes CASSSGSYIYGYTF.

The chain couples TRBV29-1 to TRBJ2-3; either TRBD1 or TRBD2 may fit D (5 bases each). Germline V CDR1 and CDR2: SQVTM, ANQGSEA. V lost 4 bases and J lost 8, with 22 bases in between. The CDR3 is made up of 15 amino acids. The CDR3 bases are TGCAGCGTTGGGGACGGGACCCTACAGCTTGCTACGCAGTATTTT. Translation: CSVGDGTLQLATQYF.

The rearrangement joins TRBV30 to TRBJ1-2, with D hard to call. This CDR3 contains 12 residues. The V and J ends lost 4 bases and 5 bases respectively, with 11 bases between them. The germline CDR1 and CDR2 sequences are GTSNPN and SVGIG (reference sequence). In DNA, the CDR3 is TGTGCCTGGACTACAAAGGGATATGGCTACACCTTC. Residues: CAWTTKGYGYTF.

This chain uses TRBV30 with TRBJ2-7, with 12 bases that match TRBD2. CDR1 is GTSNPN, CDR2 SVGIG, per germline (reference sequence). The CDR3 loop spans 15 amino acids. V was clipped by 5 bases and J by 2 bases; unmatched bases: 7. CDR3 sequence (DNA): TGTGCCTGGTCGGGCTCTAGCGGGAGGGCCTACGAGCAGTACTTC. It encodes CAWSGSSGRAYEQYF.

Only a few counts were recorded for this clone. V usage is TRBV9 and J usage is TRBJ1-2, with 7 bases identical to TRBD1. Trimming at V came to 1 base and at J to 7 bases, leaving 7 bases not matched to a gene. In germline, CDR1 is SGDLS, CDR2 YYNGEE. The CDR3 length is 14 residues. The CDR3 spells CASSVLGQAFGYTF. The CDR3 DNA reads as TGTGCCAGCAGCGTATTAGGACAGGCTTTTGGCTACACCTTC.